This T cell receptor beta chain is drawn from a study of a mutant IDH1 vaccine in newly diagnosed glioma. Specified time point: baseline, week 1 (first vaccination visit). Treatment noted: pre-vaccination baseline after standard-of-care therapy. The table came from immunoSEQ multiplex PCR; TCRdb's copy has only in-frame clones and leaves some out. Of 90,000 to 100,000 clones in the sample, around nine tenths were seen once. CDR3 length: 15 residues. The germline V gene has CDR1 LNHNV and CDR2 YYDKDF (reference sequence). Trimming cost V 3 bases and J 5 bases; bases outside gene matches: 6. V usage is TRBV15 and J usage is TRBJ2-5, with 10 bases aligning to TRBD1. This specimen was PBMCs, taken from a glioma patient treated with radiotherapy, temozolomide or both. The origin of this receptor is a woman aged 50 to 60 with glioma. Here the CDR3 DNA reads TGTGCCACCAGCAGGGGACAGGGGAGTAGGGAGACCCAGTACTTC. It encodes CATSRGQGSRETQYF. Using reference TRBV15 and TRBJ2-5 for the parts outside the CDR3, the full variable domain is DAMVIQNPRYQVTQFGKPVTLSCSQTLNHNVMYWYQQKSSQAPKLLFHYYDKDFNNEADTPDNFQSRRPNTSFCFLDIRSPGLGDTAMYLCATSRGQGSRETQYFGPGTRLLVL.